Each of the 17 T cell receptor beta chains below was sequenced from the same sample in a study of shared clonotypes between healthy human individuals. TCRdb keeps only in-frame clones here, not all; method: immunoSEQ multiplex PCR. The sample holds some 1,900,000 clones, around 96% seen once. CD45RO negativity and positive selection for CCR7 defined naive CD8 cells, a population that excluded terminally differentiated effector memory CD45RA+ cells. Source material: naive CD8+ T cells sorted from blood. These receptors all stem from a man between 18 and 35 years old in good health.

The chain uses TRBV5-4 and TRBJ1-1; no definite D call. The V end was cut by 0 bases, the J end by 11 bases, with 14 bases between. The CDR3 consists of 13 residues. Germline V gene data show CDR1 as SGHNT and CDR2 as YYREEE (reference sequence). CDR3 bases: TGTGCCAGCAGCTTGGGGGATGAGCGTGCGGCTTTCTTT. Protein product: CASSLGDERAAFF. The complete variable domain, with remaining parts taken from reference TRBV5-4 and TRBJ1-1, reads ETGVTQSPTHLIKTRGQQVTLRCSSQSGHNTVSWYQQALGQGPQFIFQYYREEENGRGNFPPRFSGLQFPNYSSELNVNALELDDSALYLCASSLGDERAAFFGQGTRLTVV.

This clone showed up just once. The chain links TRBV6-6 to TRBJ1-2; D is unresolved. This CDR3 spans 15 amino acids. Deletions cut 2 bases from V and 1 base from J, with 11 bases between. Germline CDR1 is MNHNY and CDR2 is SVGAGI (reference sequence). The CDR3 reads CASSYVGRNNYGYTF. The CDR3 region has the DNA TGTGCCAGCAGTTACGTCGGCAGAAATAACTATGGCTACACCTTC.

The chain combines TRBV9 with TRBJ2-5, with D unresolved. V gave up 0 bases and J gave up 5 bases, with 11 bases separating them. Germline CDR1 is SGDLS and CDR2 is YYNGEE. The CDR3 covers 14 residues. The CDR3, as DNA: TGTGCCAGCAGCGTAGCTGGAAGCTTGGAGACCCAGTACTTC. As protein: CASSVAGSLETQYF.

Here the CDR3 DNA reads TGTGCCAGTAGGACAGGGGCCGGAGAGACCCAGTACTTC. This sequence encodes CASRTGAGETQYF. The genes are TRBV19 and TRBJ2-5; TRBD1 aligns across 8 bases. This CDR3 comprises 13 residues. The germline gives CDR1 LNHDA, CDR2 SQIVND (reference sequence). V was pared by 6 bases and J by 4 bases, with 4 bases of the junction left unmatched.

This chain connects TRBV19 to TRBJ2-7; possibly TRBD1 for D (6 bases). The CDR3 runs 14 residues. V lost 2 bases to trimming and J lost 0 bases, with 8 bases between them. Per germline, CDR1 LNHDA and CDR2 SQIVND (reference sequence). The CDR3 region is CASSIMGASYEQYF. The CDR3 DNA sequence: TGTGCCAGTAGTATAATGGGGGCCTCCTACGAGCAGTACTTC. The entire variable domain, with the rest obtained from reference TRBV19 and TRBJ2-7, is as follows: DGGITQSPKYLFRKEGQNVTLSCEQNLNHDAMYWYRQDPGQGLRLIYYSQIVNDFQKGDIAEGYSVSREKKESFPLTVTSAQKNPTAFYLCASSIMGASYEQYFGPGTRLTVT.

Comments on this clone: Other DNA variants within this sample encode the same CDR3. J is TRBJ1-1 and V is TRBV15; a possible D gene is TRBD1 (5 bases). V was trimmed by 0 bases and J by 4 bases, leaving 12 bases between them. The CDR3 is 15 amino acids. Germline CDR1 and CDR2: LNHNV and YYDKDF (reference sequence). The CDR3 sequence is CATSRDLGAGTEAFF. For the CDR3, the DNA is TGTGCCACCAGCAGAGATCTTGGGGCGGGCACTGAAGCTTTCTTT. The entire variable domain, with the rest obtained from reference TRBV15 and TRBJ1-1, is as follows: DAMVIQNPRYQVTQFGKPVTLSCSQTLNHNVMYWYQQKSSQAPKLLFHYYDKDFNNEADTPDNFQSRRPNTSFCFLDIRSPGLGDTAMYLCATSRDLGAGTEAFFGQGTRLTVV.

V and J are TRBV25-1 and TRBJ2-7, with a weak D call TRBD1 (5 bases). The germline V gene has CDR1 MGHDK and CDR2 SYGVNS. V gave up 7 bases and J gave up 2 bases, with 15 bases separating them. The CDR3 spans 14 residues. The CDR3 protein is CASKMLTGTYEQYF. In DNA, the CDR3 is TGTGCCAGCAAAATGTTAACAGGAACCTACGAGCAGTACTTC.

This clone has more than one count but fewer than ten. Within the sample, other DNA sequences also encode this same CDR3. The V gene is TRBV7-9, the J gene TRBJ1-5; 7 bases match TRBD1. The germline gives CDR1 SEHNR, CDR2 FQNEAQ (reference sequence). The junction had 3 bases not matched to a gene; V was cut back by 2 bases and J by 2 bases. The CDR3 extends over 15 amino acids. Here the CDR3 DNA reads TGTGCCAGCAGCTTAACCGGGACAGGCAATCAGCCCCAGCATTTT. Its translation is CASSLTGTGNQPQHF.

The chain carries TRBV15 and TRBJ1-1; possible D gene TRBD1, 6 bases. Germline assignment: CDR1 LNHNV and CDR2 YYDKDF (reference sequence). CDR3 length: 17 residues. V was shortened by 0 bases and J by 5 bases, with 19 bases between the two germline ends. CDR3 nucleotide sequence: TGTGCCACCAGCAGAGATAGATGGCAGGGGCCGGGAACTGAAGCTTTCTTT. Translated: CATSRDRWQGPGTEAFF.

The rearrangement joins TRBV27 to TRBJ1-5; D unclear. The CDR3 loop spans 12 amino acids. The germline CDR1 and CDR2 sequences are MNHEY and SMNVEV (reference sequence). The V end was cut by 6 bases, the J end by 3 bases, with 6 bases between. The CDR3 DNA is TGTGCCAGCAGAGGGAACAATCAGCCCCAGCATTTT. This encodes CASRGNNQPQHF.

This chain connects TRBV9 to TRBJ2-1, with TRBD1 matching 9 bases. The ends lost 5 bases at V and 2 bases at J; junction bases unmatched: 2. There are 14 residues in the CDR3. Germline CDR1 SGDLS, CDR2 YYNGEE. CDR3 loop: CASSRDRAYNEQFF. CDR3 in DNA: TGTGCCAGCAGTCGGGACAGGGCCTACAATGAGCAGTTCTTC. The variable domain in full, completed from reference TRBV9 and TRBJ2-1, reads DSGVTQTPKHLITATGQRVTLRCSPRSGDLSVYWYQQSLDQGLQFLIQYYNGEERAKGNILERFSAQQFPDLHSELNLSSLELGDSALYFCASSRDRAYNEQFFGPGTRLTVL.

The chain joins TRBV9 to TRBJ2-2, with a tentative D call TRBD1 (5 bases). The V end lost 4 bases, the J end lost 7 bases, and 14 bases lay between the germline ends. CDR1 is SGDLS and CDR2 is YYNGEE in the germline V gene. The CDR3 has 14 residues. CDR3 sequence: CASSIHGHDGELFF. As DNA, the CDR3 is TGTGCCAGCAGCATTCACGGACATGACGGGGAGCTGTTTTTT.

The chain joins TRBV7-2 to TRBJ1-1; D possibly corresponds to TRBD1 (5 bases). The germline CDR1 and CDR2 sequences are SGHTA and FQGNSA. CDR3 length: 12 residues. V lost 4 bases and J lost 11, with 14 bases in between. CDR3 residues: CASSYHLGGAFF. DNA for the CDR3: TGTGCCAGCAGCTACCACCTTGGGGGGGCTTTCTTT. The complete variable domain, with remaining parts taken from reference TRBV7-2 and TRBJ1-1, reads GAGVSQSPSNKVTEKGKDVELRCDPISGHTALYWYRQSLGQGLEFLIYFQGNSAPDKSGLPSDRFSAERTGGSVSTLTIQRTQQEDSAVYLCASSYHLGGAFFGQGTRLTVV.

V gene TRBV7-2 combines with J gene TRBJ2-1, with D uncertain. This CDR3 has 15 residues. CDR1 is SGHTA, CDR2 FQGNSA, per germline. The ends were cut back, 1 base at V and 8 bases at J, with 15 bases in the middle. CDR3 amino acids: CASSLGTVLWYEQFF. In nucleotides, the CDR3 is TGTGCCAGCAGCTTAGGGACGGTCCTTTGGTATGAGCAGTTCTTC.

This clone was recorded only once. The chain couples TRBV6-6 to TRBJ2-5; 8 nucleotides match TRBD1. V trimming: 5 bases; J trimming: 5 bases; junction bases outside the gene matches: 13. The length of the CDR3 is 16 residues. Germline V gene data show CDR1 as MNHNY and CDR2 as SVGAGI (reference sequence). The CDR3 DNA reads TGTGCCAGCAGTAACCCGGACAGGGTAGTGTGGGAGACCCAGTACTTC. It specifies CASSNPDRVVWETQYF.

The chain has TRBV5-4 and TRBJ2-7; D is possibly TRBD1 or TRBD2 (5 bases each). This CDR3 contains 14 residues. The ends were cut back, 4 bases at V and 4 bases at J, with 15 bases in the middle. CDR1 is SGHNT, CDR2 YYREEE, per germline (reference sequence). The CDR3 protein is CASSRIGELYEQYF. The CDR3 DNA sequence: TGTGCCAGCAGCAGGATAGGGGAGTTGTACGAGCAGTACTTC.

CDR3 amino acids: CASSSIAGGYNEQFF. The DNA for the CDR3 is TGTGCCAGCAGTTCGATAGCGGGAGGGTACAATGAGCAGTTCTTC. This rearrangement joins TRBV2 to TRBJ2-1, with 11 bases aligning to TRBD2. Germline-derived CDR1 and CDR2 are SNHLY and FYNNEI. With 5 bases clipped from V and 4 bases from J, the junction kept 4 bases outside the gene matches. The CDR3 contains 15 residues. The variable domain in full, with the rest retrieved from reference TRBV2 and TRBJ2-1, is EPEVTQTPSHQVTQMGQEVILRCVPISNHLYFYWYRQILGQKVEFLVSFYNNEISEKSEIFDDQFSVERPDGSNFTLKIRSTKLEDSAMYFCASSSIAGGYNEQFFGPGTRLTVL.